These 23 T cell receptor beta chains share one sample of origin, sequenced in a study of blood T cells in healthy people across ages. The authors ran a second PCR of 7 to 11 cycles using a sample-barcoded 5' primer and a J-beta primer mix. TCRdb re-derived calls from the 5' RACE reads in MiXCR, one entry per CDR3 protein. The sample holds 1.5 million to 1.8 million distinct CDR3 sequences, 40% to 45% seen once. Sequences were obtained from blood. The origin of the receptors is a woman between 18 and 29 years old in good health.

V gene TRBV5-1 combines with J gene TRBJ2-7; TRBD2 agrees at 11 bases. Germline-derived CDR1 and CDR2 are SGHRS and YFSETQ. V dropped 4 bases and J dropped 6; count of bases not matched to a gene: 9. The CDR3 contains 15 residues. The CDR3 DNA follows: TGCGCCAGCAGCCCAACTAGCGGGAGTCCGCGCGAGCAGTACTTC. Translating it yields CASSPTSGSPREQYF.

This clonotype was counted a few times. V gene TRBV7-2 combines with J gene TRBJ2-2; 7 nucleotides line up with TRBD2. Germline loops: CDR1 SGHTA, CDR2 FQGNSA. V lost 1 base and J lost 0; bases outside the gene matches: 5. This CDR3 has 17 residues. The CDR3 coding sequence is TGTGCCAGCAGCTTAGGTCGCGGGGGTTCGAACACCGGGGAGCTGTTTTTT. Amino acid sequence: CASSLGRGGSNTGELFF.

The chain employs TRBV6-5 and TRBJ1-5; D is unclear. Germline V gives CDR1 MNHEY, CDR2 SVGAGI. This CDR3 spans 15 amino acids. The V end was cut by 6 bases, the J end by 7 bases, with 19 bases between. This CDR3 is CASRTRKYGNQPQHF. The DNA of the CDR3 is TGTGCCAGCAGGACTCGGAAGTACGGGAACCAGCCCCAGCATTTT.

This clonotype turned up a few times. The chain joins TRBV4-3 to TRBJ2-7; 8 bases align to TRBD2. The CDR3 spans 16 residues. J was trimmed by 7 bases and V by 0 bases; bases with no gene match: 11. Germline V gene sequence: CDR1 LGHNA, CDR2 YSLEER. The CDR3 sequence: CASSQELTSGYNEQYF. DNA of the CDR3: TGCGCCAGCAGCCAAGAGCTTACTAGCGGCTACAATGAGCAGTACTTC.

This clonotype was observed a handful of times. The chain couples TRBV7-9 to TRBJ1-1; D remains unclear. The V gene's germline CDR1 is SEHNR and CDR2 FQNEAQ (reference sequence). V shed 10 bases and J shed 6 bases, with 9 bases lying between them. The CDR3 extends over 10 amino acids. Here the CDR3 reads CATRTAEAFF. The CDR3 DNA follows: TGTGCCACTCGGACGGCTGAAGCTTTCTTT.

V usage is TRBV7-8 and J usage is TRBJ1-2; D uncertain. The CDR3 extends over 13 amino acids. V lost 2 bases and J 7 bases, leaving 11 bases between the germline ends. Germline CDR1 is SGHVS and CDR2 is FQNEAQ. CDR3: CASSLYGTAGYTF. CDR3 sequence (DNA): TGTGCCAGCAGCTTATATGGAACGGCTGGCTACACCTTC. The complete variable domain, with remaining parts taken from reference TRBV7-8 and TRBJ1-2, reads GAGVSQSPRYKVAKRGQDVALRCDPISGHVSLFWYQQALGQGPEFLTYFQNEAQLDKSGLPSDRFFAERPEGSVSTLKIQRTQQEDSAVYLCASSLYGTAGYTFGSGTRLTVV.

The chain carries TRBV25-1 and TRBJ1-1; the match to TRBD1 covers 11 bases. The CDR3 contains 20 residues. The V and J ends lost 0 bases and 1 base, in that order; junction bases with no gene match: 13. Looked up from germline, CDR1 is MGHDK and CDR2 is SYGVNS. CDR3 bases: TGTGCCAGCAGTGAATATCCCCAACCGGGACAGGGGGTATCGAACACTGAAGCTTTCTTT. Translated, it gives CASSEYPQPGQGVSNTEAFF.

At least ten counts were recorded for this clonotype. The rearrangement links TRBV20-1 to TRBJ1-2; D unclear. CDR1 DFQATT and CDR2 SNEGSKA come from the germline V gene (reference sequence). The CDR3 is 12 residues long. The V end lost 6 bases, the J end lost 4 bases, and 12 bases lay between the germline ends. CDR3 residues: CSAPKDFYGYTF. For the CDR3, the DNA is TGCAGTGCCCCCAAGGACTTCTATGGCTACACCTTC.

The genes are TRBV11-2 and TRBJ2-1; D unclear. Germline CDR1 SGHAT, CDR2 FQNNGV. V gave up 5 bases and J gave up 3 bases, with 11 bases separating them. This CDR3 spans 14 amino acids. CDR3 sequence reads: CASSMPASYNEQFF. The CDR3 coding sequence is TGTGCCAGCAGCATGCCGGCTAGCTACAATGAGCAGTTCTTC.

The J gene is TRBJ2-5, the V gene TRBV10-2; the D gene is possibly TRBD1 (5 bases). There are 14 residues in the CDR3. The V and J ends lost 4 bases and 5 bases respectively, with 14 bases between them. Germline CDR1 and CDR2: WSHSY and SAAADI. The CDR3 DNA reads as TGCGCCAGCAGTGCCCAACAGGCCTGGGAGACCCAGTACTTC. Its protein product is CASSAQQAWETQYF.

About this clonotype itself: The junction differs from germline at one of its ends, possibly a read error. The gene calls are TRBV12-3 or TRBV12-4 and TRBJ1-2; TRBD1 matches 7 bases. This CDR3 comprises 12 residues. This chain's CDR3 is CASSVTGNGYIF. In DNA, the CDR3 is TGTGCCAGCAGCGTGACAGGGAATGGCTACATCTTC.

The V call is TRBV29-1, the J call TRBJ2-5, with D perhaps matching TRBD1 (6 bases). The J call is uncertain, as TRBJ2-7 better fits the DNA end. The CDR3 runs to 13 residues. Germline V gene lookup returns CDR1 SQVTM and CDR2 ANQGSEA. The CDR3: CSVARQVSNEQYF. The CDR3 DNA reads TGCAGCGTTGCCCGACAGGTTAGCAACGAGCAGTACTTC.

This clonotype was seen a handful of times. The gene calls are TRBV20-1 and TRBJ1-4; D perhaps matches TRBD1 (5 bases). V was cut by 6 bases and J by 1 base, with 18 bases left in between. Germline V gives CDR1 DFQATT, CDR2 SNEGSKA (reference sequence). The CDR3 loop spans 16 amino acids. CDR3 in amino acids: CSARGAYLRTNEKLFF. CDR3 sequence (DNA): TGCAGTGCCCGCGGGGCATATCTTAGAACTAATGAAAAACTGTTTTTT.

V usage is TRBV7-2 and J usage is TRBJ1-4; possibly TRBD1 for D (6 bases). The germline gives CDR1 SGHTA, CDR2 FQGNSA. V lost 2 bases, J lost 8 bases, and 12 bases lay in between. The length of the CDR3 is 14 residues. The CDR3 DNA reads as TGTGCCAGCAGCTTATGGGGACAAGGGGAAAAACTGTTTTTT. Protein sequence: CASSLWGQGEKLFF. The full variable domain, completed using reference TRBV7-2 and TRBJ1-4, is GAGVSQSPSNKVTEKGKDVELRCDPISGHTALYWYRQSLGQGLEFLIYFQGNSAPDKSGLPSDRFSAERTGGSVSTLTIQRTQQEDSAVYLCASSLWGQGEKLFFGSGTQLSVL.

This rearrangement joins TRBV14 to TRBJ2-1; D gene ambiguous. Deletions cut 4 bases from V and 4 bases from J, with 11 bases between. Germline CDR1 reads SGHDN; CDR2 reads FVKESK. The CDR3 sequence is 14 residues long. As DNA, the CDR3 is TGTGCCAGCAGCCGGGCAGGTCTGTACAATGAGCAGTTCTTC. Translated, it gives CASSRAGLYNEQFF.

The chain has TRBV11-2 and TRBJ2-5; D is unresolved. Germline CDR1 SGHAT, CDR2 FQNNGV. There are 15 residues in the CDR3. V lost 3 bases and J 4 bases, leaving 15 bases between the germline ends. The CDR3 DNA follows: TGTGCCAGCAGCTTGGGCGTGGCGACACTAGAGACCCAGTACTTC. Residues: CASSLGVATLETQYF. The full variable domain, completed using reference TRBV11-2 and TRBJ2-5, is EAGVAQSPRYKIIEKRQSVAFWCNPISGHATLYWYQQILGQGPKLLIQFQNNGVVDDSQLPKDRFSAERLKGVDSTLKIQPAKLEDSAVYLCASSLGVATLETQYFGPGTRLLVL.

In its sample, this clonotype was seen once. Written as DNA, the CDR3 is TGTGCCAGCAGTCAAAACCGGGGACAGCCCCAGCATTTT. This codes for CASSQNRGQPQHF. The chain employs TRBV27 and TRBJ1-5; no clear D gene. The germline gives CDR1 MNHEY, CDR2 SMNVEV (reference sequence). V shed 5 bases and J shed 7 bases, with 12 bases lying between them. The length of the CDR3 is 13 residues.

This chain joins TRBV9 and TRBJ2-1; 8 bases are a match to TRBD2. Germline V gene sequence: CDR1 SGDLS, CDR2 YYNGEE. J gave up 2 bases and V 0 bases, and 1 base lay outside the gene matches. This CDR3 comprises 15 residues. In DNA, the CDR3 is TGTGCCAGCAGCGTAGGGCGGGGGGCCTACAATGAGCAGTTCTTC. Amino acid sequence: CASSVGRGAYNEQFF.

The V gene is TRBV12-3 or TRBV12-4, the J gene TRBJ1-4; 8 bases map to TRBD1. V shed 5 bases, J shed 2 bases, and the junction held 10 bases outside the gene matches. CDR3 length: 17 residues. Here the CDR3 DNA reads TGTGCCAGCAGTCCCGACAGGGGATTCTCGACTAATGAAAAACTGTTTTTT. It codes for CASSPDRGFSTNEKLFF.

A note on this clonotype: One end of the junction varies from germline; a read error may be responsible. V and J are TRBV20-1 and TRBJ2-1; D possibly corresponds to TRBD2 (6 bases). CDR1 is DFQATT, CDR2 SNEGSKA, per germline (reference sequence). CDR3 length: 15 amino acids. This chain's CDR3 is CSASSLGRTYNKQFF. The CDR3 DNA reads as TGCAGTGCTAGTAGTCTCGGGAGAACCTACAATAAGCAGTTCTTC.

The gene calls are TRBV6-6 and TRBJ2-3, with D hard to call. CDR3 length: 15 residues. CDR1 is MNHNY and CDR2 is SVGAGI in the germline V gene (reference sequence). V shed 6 bases and J shed 2 bases, with 15 bases lying between them. In DNA form, the CDR3 reads TGTGCCAGCAGCCTCCCCCGTACGGCCACAGATACGCAGTATTTT. Translating gives CASSLPRTATDTQYF.

V and J are TRBV15 and TRBJ2-1, with a possible D match to TRBD1 (5 bases). Trimming stripped 4 bases from V and 4 bases from J, with 11 bases between. The CDR3 is 14 amino acids. Germline assignment: CDR1 LNHNV and CDR2 YYDKDF (reference sequence). CDR3 sequence reads: CATSTSRDYNEQFF. CDR3 nucleotides: TGTGCCACCAGCACAAGCAGGGATTACAATGAGCAGTTCTTC.

The gene calls are TRBV7-3 and TRBJ2-1; 7 bases match TRBD2. CDR3 length equals 16 residues. The junction had 10 bases not matched to a gene; V was cut back by 5 bases and J by 3 bases. From germline, CDR1 is SGHTA and CDR2 FQGTGA. CDR3 amino acids: CASSPVGSSGYNEQFF. For the CDR3, the DNA is TGTGCCAGCAGCCCCGTGGGTTCTAGCGGCTACAATGAGCAGTTCTTC.